In its sample, the clone carrying this TCR beta chain was seen many times. Its antigen remains unknown. The V gene end was trimmed by 4 bases and the J gene end by 6 bases; junction bases not matched to a gene: 3. This CDR3 is built from 13 residues. Germline CDR1 and CDR2: KGHDR and SFDVKD. Full-length variable regions came from constant-region reverse primers plus semi-nested Nested Universal Primer A PCR. TCRdb re-derived calls from the 5' RACE reads in MiXCR, one entry per CDR3 protein. The table has about 54,000 distinct CDR3 sequences, 17% seen once. The study, taken as a whole, reports: Tumor-infiltrating Treg TCR alpha and beta sequences overlapped most with tumor naive CD4+ T cells, then blood naive.

V is TRBV24-1 and J is TRBJ1-2; 8 bases line up with TRBD1. Sequencing used naive CD4+ T cells sorted from blood. Subset noted: naive CD4+ T cells, CD4+CD45RA+CD25-. This sequence was found in a female donor with breast cancer. The CDR3 spells CATSDLGQDGYTF. The CDR3 nucleotides are TGTGCCACCAGTGACCTGGGACAGGATGGCTACACCTTC.